Presented here are 10 T cell receptor beta chains from one specimen sequenced in a study of shared clonotypes between healthy human individuals. The repertoire was sequenced with immunoSEQ multiplex PCR; TCRdb's copy has only in-frame clones and lacks some. The sample records about 2.1 million clones, about 92% being singletons. Naive CD8 cells comprised CD45RO-negative, CCR7-positively selected cells, excluding terminally differentiated effector memory CD45RA+ cells. Sequenced material: naive CD8+ T cells from PBMCs. The receptor source for this set is a man aged 18 to 29 in good health. Some clones in this sample may be carry-over from other donors' samples.

The chain links TRBV28 to TRBJ2-7, with TRBD1 matching over 8 bases. This CDR3 contains 14 residues. Germline lookup yields CDR1 MDHEN and CDR2 SYDVKM. J was trimmed by 1 base and V by 7 bases; bases with no gene match: 6. The CDR3 loop reads CASMLTGESYEQYF. The CDR3 DNA sequence: TGTGCCAGCATGTTGACAGGGGAGTCCTACGAGCAGTACTTC.

CDR3 amino acids: CASSLFGRVDEQYF. CDR3 bases: TGCGCCAGCAGCCTCTTTGGCAGGGTAGACGAGCAGTACTTC. The genes are TRBV4-1 and TRBJ2-7; D might be TRBD1 (5 bases). The CDR3 is made up of 14 amino acids. Trimming pared 4 bases from V and 5 bases from J, leaving 15 bases between. Per the germline V gene, CDR1 is MGHRA and CDR2 is YSYEKL.

CDR3 protein: CASSLSELHSYGYEQYF. The CDR3 DNA reads TGTGCCAGCAGTCTGAGTGAGCTCCACAGTTACGGCTACGAGCAGTACTTC. This chain links TRBV27 with TRBJ2-7; unclear D gene. The CDR3 extends over 17 amino acids. V lost 5 bases and J lost 3, with 23 bases in between. CDR1 is MNHEY and CDR2 is SMNVEV in the germline V gene (reference sequence).

This chain uses TRBV7-9 with TRBJ2-3; D is unclear. The CDR3 is made up of 15 amino acids. V was trimmed by 2 bases and J by 1 base, leaving 10 bases between them. Germline CDR1 reads SEHNR; CDR2 reads FQNEAQ (reference sequence). The CDR3 DNA follows: TGTGCCAGCAGCTTAACGTCGGGCGGCACAGATACGCAGTATTTT. This codes for CASSLTSGGTDTQYF.

V is TRBV10-1 and J is TRBJ1-4, with a tentative D call TRBD1 (6 bases). The CDR3 contains 13 residues. Per germline, CDR1 WNHNN and CDR2 SYGVQD (reference sequence). The V and J ends lost 9 bases and 8 bases respectively, with 16 bases between them. CDR3 protein: CARGFTGREKLFF. DNA for the CDR3: TGCGCCAGGGGGTTCACAGGGAGGGAAAAACTGTTTTTT.

This sequence joins TRBV7-6 and TRBJ2-5; a weak D match, TRBD1 (7 bases). V lost 3 bases and J lost 5, with 28 bases in between. This CDR3 contains 19 residues. Per germline, CDR1 SGHVS and CDR2 FNYEAQ. CDR3 sequence (DNA): TGTGCCAGCAGCTTTGCTACAGGGGCTGAACAAGTGGGGGGTGAGACCCAGTACTTC. Translation: CASSFATGAEQVGGETQYF.

Comment on this clone: The sample has other DNA sequences that encode this CDR3 too. J is TRBJ2-7 and V is TRBV11-2; perhaps TRBD1 as D (5 bases). Trimming took off 5 bases at V and 3 bases at J, with 14 bases between the two ends. This CDR3 contains 14 residues. CDR1 SGHAT and CDR2 FQNNGV come from the germline V gene. The CDR3 sequence is CASSLGVGFYEQYF. In nucleotides, the CDR3 is TGTGCCAGCAGCCTAGGGGTCGGTTTCTACGAGCAGTACTTC.

The chain carries TRBV28 and TRBJ2-7; D is uncertain. Germline V lookup: CDR1 MDHEN, CDR2 SYDVKM. The CDR3 totals 15 residues. The V end lost 3 bases, the J end lost 0 bases, and 12 bases lay between the germline ends. CDR3 nucleotide sequence: TGTGCCAGCAGTTTCCTTCCGGTTAGCTCCTACGAGCAGTACTTC. This codes for CASSFLPVSSYEQYF.

Concerning this clone: Other DNA sequences within the sample encode an identical CDR3. J is TRBJ1-2 and V is TRBV5-6, with D tentatively TRBD1 (6 bases). V was clipped by 4 bases and J by 7 bases, with 8 bases between them. This CDR3 region has 11 residues. In germline, CDR1 is SGHDT, CDR2 YYEEEE. The CDR3 reads CASSLGGGYTF. CDR3 nucleotides: TGTGCCAGCAGCCTAGGGGGTGGCTACACCTTC.

This clone was counted a single time. V and J are TRBV11-2 and TRBJ2-1; D is ambiguous. Trimming cost V 1 base and J 0 bases, with 10 bases left between them. This CDR3 contains 16 residues. CDR1 and CDR2 from the germline V gene are SGHAT and FQNNGV. This chain's CDR3 is CASSLGGDISYNEQFF. The DNA for the CDR3 is TGTGCCAGCAGCTTAGGTGGGGATATCTCCTACAATGAGCAGTTCTTC.